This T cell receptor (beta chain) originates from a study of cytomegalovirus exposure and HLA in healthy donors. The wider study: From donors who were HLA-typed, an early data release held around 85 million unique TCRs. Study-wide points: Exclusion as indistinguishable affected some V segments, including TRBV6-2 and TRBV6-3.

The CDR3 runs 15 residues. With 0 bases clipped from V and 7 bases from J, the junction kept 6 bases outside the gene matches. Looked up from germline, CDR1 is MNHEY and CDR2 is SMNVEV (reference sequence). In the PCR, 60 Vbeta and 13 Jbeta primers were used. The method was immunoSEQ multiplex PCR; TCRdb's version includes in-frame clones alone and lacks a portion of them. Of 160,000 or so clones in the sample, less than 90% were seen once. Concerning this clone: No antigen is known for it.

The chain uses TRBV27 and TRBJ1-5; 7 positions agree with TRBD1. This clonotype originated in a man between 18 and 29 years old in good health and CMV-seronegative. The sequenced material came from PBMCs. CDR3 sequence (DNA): TGTGCCAGCAGTTTATCCGGGGACAGATGGCAGCCCCAGCATTTT. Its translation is CASSLSGDRWQPQHF.